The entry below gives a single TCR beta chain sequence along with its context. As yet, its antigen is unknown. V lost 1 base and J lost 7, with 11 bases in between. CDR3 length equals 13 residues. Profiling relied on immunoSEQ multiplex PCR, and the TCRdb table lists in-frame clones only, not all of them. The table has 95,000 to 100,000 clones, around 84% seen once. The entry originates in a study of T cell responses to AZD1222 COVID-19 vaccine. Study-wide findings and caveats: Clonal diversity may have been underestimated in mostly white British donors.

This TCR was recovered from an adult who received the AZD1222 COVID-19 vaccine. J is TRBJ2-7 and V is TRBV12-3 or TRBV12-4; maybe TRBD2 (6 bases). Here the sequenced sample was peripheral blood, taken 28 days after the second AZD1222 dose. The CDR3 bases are TGTGCCAGCAGTTTAGGCCGACGGGGGGAGCAGTACTTC. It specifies CASSLGRRGEQYF.